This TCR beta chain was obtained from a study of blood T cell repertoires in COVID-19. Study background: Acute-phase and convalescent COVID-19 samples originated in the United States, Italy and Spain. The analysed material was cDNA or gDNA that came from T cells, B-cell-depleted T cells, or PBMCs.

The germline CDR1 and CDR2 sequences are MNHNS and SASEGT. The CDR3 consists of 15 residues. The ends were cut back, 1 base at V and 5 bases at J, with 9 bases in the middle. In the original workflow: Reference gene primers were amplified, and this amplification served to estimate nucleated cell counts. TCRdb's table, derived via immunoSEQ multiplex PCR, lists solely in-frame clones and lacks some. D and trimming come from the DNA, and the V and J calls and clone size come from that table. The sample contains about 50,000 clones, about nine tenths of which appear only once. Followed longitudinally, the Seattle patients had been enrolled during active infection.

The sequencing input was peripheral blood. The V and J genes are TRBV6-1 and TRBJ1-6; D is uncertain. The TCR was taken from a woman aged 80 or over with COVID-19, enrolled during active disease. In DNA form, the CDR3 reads TGTGCCAGCAGTGAAGGTACAGCTAATAATTCACCCCTCCACTTT. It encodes CASSEGTANNSPLHF.